Presented here are 17 T cell receptor beta chains from one specimen sequenced in a study of T cell responses to AZD1222 COVID-19 vaccine. Profiling relied on immunoSEQ multiplex PCR, and the TCRdb table lists in-frame clones only, not all of them. This table holds roughly 99,000 clones, roughly nine tenths found once. The sequencing used peripheral blood, collected 28 days after the second AZD1222 dose. These receptors all come from an adult who received the AZD1222 COVID-19 vaccine.

This chain links TRBV28 with TRBJ2-7, with TRBD1 matching over 7 bases. Germline trimming cut 6 bases from V and 1 base from J; bases unmatched to any gene: 9. This CDR3 region has 15 residues. Germline CDR1 and CDR2: MDHEN and SYDVKM. DNA of the CDR3: TGTGCCAGCAGAGGGGGCCAGGGCGGGTCCTACGAGCAGTACTTC. Protein sequence: CASRGGQGGSYEQYF.

The rearrangement joins TRBV30 to TRBJ1-1; D not certain. The CDR3 runs to 13 residues. CDR1 is GTSNPN and CDR2 is SVGIG in the germline V gene (reference sequence). Trimming stripped 2 bases from V and 0 bases from J, with 7 bases between. The CDR3 DNA reads TGTGCCTGGAGTCCGGGGATGAACACTGAAGCTTTCTTT. It is translated as CAWSPGMNTEAFF.

This chain links TRBV4-1 with TRBJ1-5; 8 bases map to TRBD1. Germline V gives CDR1 MGHRA, CDR2 YSYEKL. This CDR3 has 20 amino acids. Trimming removed 6 bases from V and 2 bases from J; junction bases left unmatched: 21. CDR3 sequence: CASSHPFPGQVTVGNQPQHF. For the CDR3, the DNA is TGCGCCAGCAGTCACCCTTTCCCGGGACAGGTCACAGTGGGCAATCAGCCCCAGCATTTT.

The chain joins TRBV27 to TRBJ1-2; 8 bases line up with TRBD1. CDR1 is MNHEY, CDR2 SMNVEV, per germline (reference sequence). The CDR3 has 13 amino acids. V shed 6 bases and J 7 bases; nucleotides not matched to a gene: 7. CDR3 coding DNA: TGTGCCAGCAGGCAACAGGGGGGCTCTGGCTACACCTTC. Its protein is CASRQQGGSGYTF.

The CDR3 nucleotides are TGTGCCTGGAGTCAGGGTAGGGTGAACACTGAAGCTTTCTTT. Its translation is CAWSQGRVNTEAFF. The gene calls are TRBV30 and TRBJ1-1; TRBD1 might be the D (5 bases). This CDR3 is 14 amino acids long. Trimming removed 2 bases from V and 0 bases from J, with 10 bases in between. CDR1 is GTSNPN, CDR2 SVGIG, per germline (reference sequence).

The chain has TRBV27 and TRBJ2-7; 7 bases are a match to TRBD2. After removal of 4 bases from V and 5 bases from J, the junction contained 14 bases not matched to a gene. Germline CDR1 reads MNHEY; CDR2 reads SMNVEV (reference sequence). CDR3 length: 16 amino acids. The CDR3 nucleotides are TGTGCCAGCAGTTCCTGGACGTTGGGCGGGAGCCACGAGCAGTACTTC. This gives the protein CASSSWTLGGSHEQYF.

A single count supports this clone. The V and J genes are TRBV19 and TRBJ2-2, with TRBD1 identical over 7 bases. The length of the CDR3 is 18 residues. Germline V CDR1 and CDR2: LNHDA, SQIVND (reference sequence). Trimming at V came to 3 bases and at J to 0 bases, leaving 10 bases not matched to a gene. The CDR3: CASSILPPGQTNTGELFF. For the CDR3, the DNA is TGTGCCAGTAGTATCTTGCCTCCGGGACAGACGAACACCGGGGAGCTGTTTTTT.

The chain carries TRBV7-9 and TRBJ2-3; a possible D gene is TRBD2 (5 bases). The germline CDR1 and CDR2 sequences are SEHNR and FQNEAQ (reference sequence). CDR3 length equals 14 residues. V was shortened by 0 bases and J by 1 base, with 5 bases between the two germline ends. The CDR3 bases are TGTGCCAGCAGCTTAGCGGGAGGCACAGATACGCAGTATTTT. It is translated as CASSLAGGTDTQYF.

The V call is TRBV7-9, the J call TRBJ1-2; D not resolved. In germline, CDR1 is SEHNR, CDR2 FQNEAQ (reference sequence). This CDR3 has 16 residues. V lost 5 bases, J lost 6 bases, and 22 bases lay in between. The DNA for the CDR3 is TGTGCCAGCAGCCTATACCTCACTGGCCAAAACAATGGCTACACCTTC. Amino acid sequence: CASSLYLTGQNNGYTF.

The chain links TRBV11-2 to TRBJ1-1; D not certain. The CDR3 is made up of 13 amino acids. CDR1 is SGHAT and CDR2 is FQNNGV in the germline V gene. V lost 2 bases to trimming and J lost 3 bases, with 7 bases between them. CDR3 in amino acids: CASSLSGYTEAFF. CDR3 bases: TGTGCCAGCAGCTTAAGTGGTTACACTGAAGCTTTCTTT.

The genes are TRBV13 and TRBJ2-1; no definite D call. CDR1 and CDR2 from the germline V gene are PRHDT and FYEKMQ (reference sequence). The ends were cut back, 5 bases at V and 4 bases at J, with 18 bases in the middle. There are 16 residues in the CDR3. CDR3 residues: CASSPRDPGRYNEQFF. DNA of the CDR3: TGTGCCAGCAGCCCTCGCGACCCAGGCCGATACAATGAGCAGTTCTTC. Using reference TRBV13 and TRBJ2-1 for the parts outside the CDR3, the full variable domain is AAGVIQSPRHLIKEKRETATLKCYPIPRHDTVYWYQQGPGQDPQFLISFYEKMQSDKGSIPDRFSAQQFSDYHSELNMSSLELGDSALYFCASSPRDPGRYNEQFFGPGTRLTVL.

The chain recombines TRBV5-5 with TRBJ1-4; 8 nucleotides line up with TRBD1. Germline CDR1 SGHKS, CDR2 YYEKEE (reference sequence). Trimming removed 4 bases from V and 5 bases from J; junction bases left unmatched: 7. The CDR3 spans 15 residues. The CDR3, as DNA: TGTGCCAGCAGCCCTAGGACAGGGTTGAATGAAAAACTGTTTTTT. The encoded protein is CASSPRTGLNEKLFF.

The chain carries TRBV6-4 and TRBJ1-5, with TRBD1 matching 8 bases. The germline gives CDR1 MRHNA, CDR2 SNTAGT. J was trimmed by 0 bases and V by 6 bases; bases with no gene match: 13. The CDR3 has 18 amino acids. CDR3 protein: CASRRRDRRLYSNQPQHF. DNA of the CDR3: TGTGCCAGCAGAAGACGGGACAGGCGCCTATATAGCAATCAGCCCCAGCATTTT.

This rearrangement joins TRBV7-9 to TRBJ2-7; TRBD2 aligns across 8 bases. The CDR3 length is 15 residues. CDR1 is SEHNR and CDR2 is FQNEAQ in the germline V gene (reference sequence). Trimming took 5 bases from V and 4 from J; bases not matched to a gene: 10. The CDR3 sequence is CASSPKSGSEYEQYF. For the CDR3, the DNA is TGTGCCAGCAGCCCAAAAAGCGGGAGTGAGTACGAGCAGTACTTC.

V and J are TRBV7-2 and TRBJ1-5; 7 bases are shared with TRBD1. CDR3 length: 15 residues. Losses at the gene ends were 4 bases for V and 2 bases for J; bases not matched to a gene: 5. The V gene's germline CDR1 is SGHTA and CDR2 FQGNSA. DNA of the CDR3: TGTGCCAGCAGCTCAGGGGGTTCACGCAATCAGCCCCAGCATTTT. Its translation: CASSSGGSRNQPQHF.

In nucleotides, the CDR3 is TGTGCCAGCAGCTTAGCGCCCGCAGGGGGCTACCAAGAGACCCAGTACTTC. Residues: CASSLAPAGGYQETQYF. The chain employs TRBV7-2 and TRBJ2-5; 8 bases are shared with TRBD1. The J segment lost 0 bases and the V segment lost 0 bases, leaving 6 bases of the junction unmatched. In germline, CDR1 is SGHTA, CDR2 FQGNSA. The CDR3 extends over 17 amino acids.

The gene calls are TRBV2 and TRBJ2-3; TRBD2 is a possible D gene (7 bases). V was clipped by 6 bases and J by 0 bases, with 10 bases between them. Germline CDR1 is SNHLY and CDR2 is FYNNEI. The length of the CDR3 is 14 residues. CDR3 coding DNA: TGTGCCAGCAGCGGGGGGCTCAGCACAGATACGCAGTATTTT. This encodes CASSGGLSTDTQYF.